This TCR beta chain was retrieved from a study of cytomegalovirus exposure and HLA in healthy donors. Study-wide results and caveats: Earlier analysis yielded a pattern in which most TCR beta V segments were productive about 90% or about 30% of the time. Researchers catalogued approximately 170 TCR beta chains as cytomegalovirus-associated.

On this clone itself: No antigen is known for it.

The donors gave bone marrow, and they were healthy. PCR amplification relied on 60 Vbeta primers (plus 13 Jbeta primers). Source study methods: The authors later counted about 80 million unique TCR beta chains, some 10 million of them shared. Only in-frame clones appear in the TCRdb table, and some are missing; sequencing was by immunoSEQ multiplex PCR. V and J calls and clone size are given by that table; D and trimming were obtained from the DNA. The repertoire has some 150,000 clones, roughly 79% of them found once; the top ten carry 6.3%. Sequenced sample: PBMCs. The receptor's source is a man aged 35 to 55 in good health and CMV-seropositive.

This chain's CDR3 is CASKIWGDYNEQFF. The CDR3 DNA reads TGTGCCAGCAAAATATGGGGCGACTACAATGAGCAGTTCTTC. The genes are TRBV27 and TRBJ2-1; TRBD1 might be the D (5 bases). The CDR3 consists of 14 residues. Germline assignment: CDR1 MNHEY and CDR2 SMNVEV (reference sequence). V gave up 7 bases and J gave up 3 bases, with 13 bases separating them.